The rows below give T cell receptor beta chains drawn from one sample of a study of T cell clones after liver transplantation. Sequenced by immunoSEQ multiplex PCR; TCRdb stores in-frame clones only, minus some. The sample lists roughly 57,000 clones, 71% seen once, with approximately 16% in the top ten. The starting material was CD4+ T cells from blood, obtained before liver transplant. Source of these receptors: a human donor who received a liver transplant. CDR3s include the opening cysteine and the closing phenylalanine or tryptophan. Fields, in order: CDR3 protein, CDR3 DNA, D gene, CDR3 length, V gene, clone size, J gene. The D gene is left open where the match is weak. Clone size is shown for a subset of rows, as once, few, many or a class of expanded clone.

CASSLYLADTQYF	TGTGCCAGCAGCTTGTATCTAGCAGATACGCAGTATTTT	.	13	TRBV5-4	.	TRBJ2-3
CASSSYRGLGGGYTF	TGTGCCAGCAGCTCCTACAGGGGGCTAGGGGGCGGCTACACCTTC	TRBD1	15	TRBV11-2	.	TRBJ1-2
CASSLVSYTEAFF	TGTGCCAGCAGCTTGGTGTCCTACACTGAAGCTTTCTTT	.	13	TRBV5-5	.	TRBJ1-1
CASSLETVYNEQFF	TGTGCCAGCAGCCTAGAGACAGTATACAATGAGCAGTTCTTC	.	14	TRBV5-5	few	TRBJ2-1
CASSATGTEDSPLHF	TGTGCCAGCTCAGCCACGGGGACAGAGGATTCACCCCTCCACTTT	TRBD1	15	TRBV18	.	TRBJ1-6
CASSLGWSASRELFF	TGTGCCAGCAGCTTAGGATGGTCGGCTAGCCGGGAGCTGTTTTTT	.	15	TRBV7-9	.	TRBJ2-2
CASSRDSVSATGELFF	TGTGCCAGCAGCCGCGACAGCGTGTCGGCCACCGGGGAGCTGTTTTTT	.	16	TRBV6-6	.	TRBJ2-2
CASSGAGGPSSEQFF	TGTGCCAGCAGCGGAGCGGGGGGGCCGTCTTCCGAGCAGTTCTTC	TRBD2	15	TRBV7-8	once	TRBJ2-1
CASSYGVGSEKLFF	TGTGCCAGCAGTTATGGAGTGGGGAGTGAAAAACTGTTTTTT	.	14	TRBV6-5	.	TRBJ1-4
CASSLLGQVVYEQYF	TGTGCCAGCAGCTTGTTAGGACAGGTTGTCTACGAGCAGTACTTC	TRBD1	15	TRBV5-4	few	TRBJ2-7
CANGEQGMGSPLHF	TGTGCCAACGGGGAACAGGGTATGGGATCACCCCTCCACTTT	.	14	TRBV6-1	.	TRBJ1-6
CASSPGTGTYEQYF	TGTGCCAGCAGCCCCGGGACAGGGACCTACGAGCAGTACTTC	TRBD1	14	TRBV7-9	.	TRBJ2-7
CASSRQNTEYEQYF	TGTGCCAGCAGCCGTCAGAATACAGAATACGAGCAGTACTTC	.	14	TRBV25-1	.	TRBJ2-7
CASSIQSGLYTGELFF	TGTGCCAGCAGCATACAATCGGGACTATACACCGGGGAGCTGTTTTTT	TRBD2	16	TRBV5-6	.	TRBJ2-2
CASSPPGQGDTGELFF	TGCGCCAGCAGCCCGCCGGGACAGGGGGATACCGGGGAGCTGTTTTTT	TRBD1	16	TRBV4-1	.	TRBJ2-2
CASSSFQGNTEAFF	TGCGCCAGCAGCTCCTTTCAGGGGAACACTGAAGCTTTCTTT	.	14	TRBV5-1	.	TRBJ1-1